This TCR beta chain is drawn from a study of human T cells and chemical hapten exposure (dated by TCRdb to the early 2020s). Study-level background: For sensitization, 2% DPC in acetone was applied to an approximately 2 cm by approximately 2 cm area of upper inner arm skin. Throughout the approximately 22-week study period, patients were also given weekly therapeutic DPC doses on the scalp. Patch tests used Finn chambers with 0.01% DPC on the upper back, scored after 6 days by International Contact Dermatitis Research Group standards. Alopecia areata with under or over 50% scalp involvement, alopecia totalis and alopecia universalis were represented in the patient cohort, which was mostly female. Libraries were pooled for sequencing, and variation in per-sample TCR yields was attributed mainly to small differences in library volumes within the pool. This study followed changes in the peripheral blood TCR repertoire in vivo during primary and secondary sensitization of alopecia patients to the hapten diphenylcyclopropenone (DPC). Blood was sampled from patients pre-sensitization (week 0) and at 2, 6 and about 24 weeks after DPC sensitization. Twenty-nine alopecia patients provided blood for TCR sequencing at one to four time points (pre-sensitization, 2, 6 and 24 weeks).

The investigation overall reported the following: DPC sensitization did not change the number of TCRs with a frequency above 1 in 1000, and there was no evidence of changes in global repertoire structure. Because every patient had alopecia, a presumed autoimmune disease, the patients' immune response might differ from that of healthy individuals. Expanded TCRs formed significantly more large CDR3 similarity clusters than pre-sensitization or healthy control sets, consistent with antigen-driven responses. The number of PT1 expanded TCRs positively correlated with patch test score, significant at thresholds 8, 16 and 32 but not 4. After repeated subsampling, changes were observed in the strength of the expansion versus patch-test correlation and in the threshold at which the correlation became significant.

This clonotype has a handful of counts. Its antigen specificity is not known. Qualities for individual bases were not recorded, and no much larger clone is one base off. CDR1 and CDR2 are drawn from the germline V gene: KGHSH, LQKENI. The CDR3 spans 15 residues, from the cysteine through the phenylalanine. Only CDR3 DNA is held: 45 bases, read in frame from base 1. Trimming costs V 0 bases and J 1 base, and their ends lie 9 bases apart. Libraries were made using RACE. The sequencer listed for this sample is NextSeq 500. Library preparation attached unique molecular identifiers to individual cDNA molecules for quantitative, reproducible TCR counting. For every blood RNA sample, sequencing covered both the TCR alpha and TCR beta chains. On the study's bioinformatics: Samples had a median of about 90,000 TCRs, with a range from roughly 20,000 to 700,000. The Decombinator software suite was used to annotate the V, J and CDR3 of the TCR reads. Every sample was subsampled to the same number of TCRs (28,000) for the PS versus PT1 abundance plots. TCRs were defined as expanded if absent before sensitization and observed at least eight times at the 2-week time point. TCRdb trimmed the raw reads at Q25, called clones with MiXCR and kept productive beta chains. Under each unique CDR3 protein, matching rows form one entry showing the most common genes and DNA. TCRdb, rather than the study authors, made the V and J calls. In all, the sample holds about 120,000 distinct CDR3 sequences, and roughly an eighth of those were seen once. The ten largest clones add up to 0.92% of the sample.

This sample's time point label indicates: patch test 1, 2 weeks after DPC sensitization. The label giving this sample's treatment or condition can be read as: therapeutic diphenylcyclopropenone sensitization with weekly scalp DPC. Blood at each patch-test visit was drawn before the patch test was applied. Patients were considered eligible if aged 18 to 70, diagnosed with alopecia and deemed suitable for DPC therapy, and patients were excluded if pregnant. Total RNA was isolated from unfractionated whole blood collected in Tempus Blood RNA tubes. This chain is built from TRBV18 and TRBJ1-1, with the D gene uncertain. The source was whole blood, collected in connection with sensitization to the hapten diphenylcyclopropenone (DPC). The clonotype comes from a man aged 18-30 years with alopecia areata. Some clones in this sample may be carry-over from other donors' samples. The CDR3 amino acid sequence is: CASSPPPSRNTEAFF. The sequenced DNA is TGTGCCAGCTCACCACCTCCCTCCAGGAACACTGAAGCTTTCTTT.